Below, 13 T cell receptor beta chains from the same sample are listed, as sequenced in a study of STAT5B mutations in CD4+ large granular lymphocyte leukemia. TCRdb's copy holds only in-frame clones and misses some; the assay was immunoSEQ multiplex PCR. This table has about 45,000 clones, approximately 86% appearing once. Sequencing used CD4+ T cells from blood buffy coats. The receptors here all came from a human donor in good health.

The genes are TRBV5-4 and TRBJ1-1, with a possible D match to TRBD1 (6 bases). The V end lost 4 bases, the J end lost 1 base, and 14 bases lay between the germline ends. CDR3 length equals 15 residues. In germline, CDR1 is SGHNT, CDR2 YYREEE (reference sequence). CDR3 in DNA: TGTGCCAGCAGCCTCCCCGGACAGAAGAACACTGAAGCTTTCTTT. Translating gives CASSLPGQKNTEAFF.

The chain couples TRBV6-5 to TRBJ1-3, with D maybe TRBD1 (6 bases). This CDR3 has 14 amino acids. The germline V gene encodes CDR1 MNHEY and CDR2 SVGAGI. Trimming left V 5 bases short and J 2 bases short, with 10 bases between. The CDR3 is CASSNYRAGNTIYF. The CDR3 DNA reads as TGTGCCAGCAGTAACTACAGGGCTGGAAACACCATATATTTT.

The chain recombines TRBV28 with TRBJ1-3, with 10 bases matching TRBD1. The germline CDR1 and CDR2 sequences are MDHEN and SYDVKM. With V trimmed by 6 bases and J by 7 bases, 15 bases remained unmatched. The CDR3 runs to 17 residues. The CDR3 here is CASSGGGQGIYWNTIYF. For the CDR3, the DNA is TGTGCCAGCAGCGGGGGGGGACAGGGGATCTATTGGAACACCATATATTTT.

This chain uses TRBV27 with TRBJ2-7, with 7 bases matching TRBD2. Germline V gene lookup returns CDR1 MNHEY and CDR2 SMNVEV (reference sequence). The CDR3 covers 15 residues. Trimming removed 4 bases from V and 5 bases from J; junction bases left unmatched: 11. CDR3 nucleotides: TGTGCCAGCAGTTCCCTCGAATTGGGGGGGAACGAGCAGTACTTC. This translates into CASSSLELGGNEQYF.

The chain combines TRBV10-3 with TRBJ1-1; tentatively, D is TRBD1 (6 bases). Germline assignment: CDR1 ENHRY and CDR2 SYGVKD. Trimming removed 7 bases from V and 0 bases from J, with 12 bases in between. The CDR3 length is 14 residues. This chain's CDR3 is CAINDGQLNTEAFF. Written as DNA, the CDR3 is TGTGCCATCAACGATGGACAGTTGAACACTGAAGCTTTCTTT.

This clone was seen only a few times. The J gene is TRBJ2-2, the V gene TRBV5-1, with D hard to call. CDR1 and CDR2 from the germline V gene are SGHRS and YFSETQ. The CDR3 has 13 amino acids. V was pared by 4 bases and J by 3 bases, with 7 bases between. The CDR3 spells CASSDTDTGELFF. As DNA, the CDR3 is TGCGCCAGCAGCGACACGGACACCGGGGAGCTGTTTTTT.

This sequence joins TRBV5-1 and TRBJ2-3; D unclear. The germline V gene has CDR1 SGHRS and CDR2 YFSETQ. The CDR3 has 15 residues. The V gene lost 0 bases and the J gene lost 3 bases, with 11 bases spanning the gap. In nucleotides, the CDR3 is TGCGCCAGCAGCTTGGCCGGCCCGCATACAGATACGCAGTATTTT. As protein: CASSLAGPHTDTQYF.

This rearrangement joins TRBV5-5 to TRBJ2-7; the D gene is possibly TRBD2 (7 bases). The CDR3 loop spans 15 amino acids. V lost 4 bases to trimming and J lost 1 base, with 15 bases between them. Germline V lookup: CDR1 SGHKS, CDR2 YYEKEE (reference sequence). CDR3 sequence (DNA): TGTGCCAGCAGCAGCCTCGGGGGGCCATCCTACGAGCAGTACTTC. Its protein is CASSSLGGPSYEQYF. Using reference TRBV5-5 and TRBJ2-7 for the parts outside the CDR3, the full variable domain is DAGVTQSPTHLIKTRGQQVTLRCSPISGHKSVSWYQQVLGQGPQFIFQYYEKEERGRGNFPDRFSARQFPNYSSELNVNALLLGDSALYLCASSSLGGPSYEQYFGPGTRLTVT.

The chain employs TRBV6-6 and TRBJ1-2; D remains unclear. Trimming cost V 6 bases and J 6 bases, with 11 bases left between them. This CDR3 has 12 amino acids. Germline V gives CDR1 MNHNY, CDR2 SVGAGI (reference sequence). The CDR3 sequence: CASSLSIDGYTF. DNA of the CDR3: TGTGCCAGCAGCCTAAGTATCGATGGCTACACCTTC.

The DNA for the CDR3 is TGTGCCAGCAGTTTGGGTGCACTAAACACTGAAGCTTTCTTT. Translated: CASSLGALNTEAFF. The V call is TRBV27, the J call TRBJ1-1, with D hard to call. V lost 3 bases to trimming and J lost 2 bases, with 10 bases between them. Germline V lookup: CDR1 MNHEY, CDR2 SMNVEV (reference sequence). CDR3 length: 14 residues.

CDR3 sequence (DNA): TGTGCCAGCAGCCTGACAGGGGCAGGAGGCTACACCTTC. Its translation: CASSLTGAGGYTF. The chain couples TRBV2 to TRBJ1-2, with TRBD1 matching 8 bases. This CDR3 is built from 13 residues. Germline values: CDR1 SNHLY, CDR2 FYNNEI. Trimming took 6 bases from V and 8 from J; bases not matched to a gene: 8. Supplemented by reference TRBV2 and TRBJ1-2, the full variable domain reads EPEVTQTPSHQVTQMGQEVILRCVPISNHLYFYWYRQILGQKVEFLVSFYNNEISEKSEIFDDQFSVERPDGSNFTLKIRSTKLEDSAMYFCASSLTGAGGYTFGSGTRLTVV.

V gene TRBV28 combines with J gene TRBJ1-2; D might be TRBD1 (5 bases). CDR3 length equals 12 residues. V shed 3 bases and J shed 5 bases, with 7 bases lying between them. Germline CDR1 and CDR2: MDHEN and SYDVKM. CDR3 region: CASSLGEYGYTF. The CDR3 bases are TGTGCCAGCAGTTTGGGGGAGTATGGCTACACCTTC.

The rearrangement uses TRBV7-9 and TRBJ2-5, with TRBD2 matching 11 bases. V dropped 3 bases and J dropped 0; count of bases not matched to a gene: 0. CDR3 size: 15 residues. Looked up from germline, CDR1 is SEHNR and CDR2 is FQNEAQ (reference sequence). In DNA, the CDR3 is TGTGCCAGCAGCTTGGGACTAGCGGACCAAGAGACCCAGTACTTC. It encodes CASSLGLADQETQYF.